This T cell receptor beta chain stems from a study of T cells in Graves' hyperthyroidism and ophthalmopathy. Study conclusions and caveats: Also found in blood were most expanded thyroid clonotypes above 0.001.

In this sample, this clonotype turned up a few times. The target antigen is unknown. In germline, CDR1 is SGDLS, CDR2 YYNGEE. Trimming cost V 4 bases and J 3 bases; bases outside gene matches: 4. The CDR3 is 15 amino acids. TCR beta CDR3 region amplification was performed from RNA transcripts. TCR CDR3 underwent first-round RT-PCR with the HTBI primer set. TCRdb independently ran MiXCR on the multiplex PCR reads; one entry per CDR3 protein. The data hold 550,000 to 850,000 distinct CDR3 sequences, with around 19% observed a single time. Patients having uncontrolled infection, another autoimmune disease, pregnancy or lactation were not included. Blood from later-ophthalmopathy patients was taken at first hyperthyroidism diagnosis.

The J gene is TRBJ2-3, the V gene TRBV9; TRBD2 aligns across 11 bases. This TCR came from a woman aged 50 to 65 with Graves' hyperthyroidism that later progressed to Graves' ophthalmopathy. Specimen: blood. CDR3 nucleotide sequence: TGTGCCAGCAGCATCCTAGCGGGGGGTACAGATACGCAGTATTTT. It codes for CASSILAGGTDTQYF.